The rows below give T cell receptor beta chains drawn from one sample of a study of blood T cells in healthy people across ages. In TCRdb, the 5' RACE reads were re-called with MiXCR into one record per CDR3 protein. The table records roughly 800,000 distinct CDR3 sequences, just under 25% of them present only once. A further study also used this sample, focusing on T cells of mothers and their children.

Sequencing was performed on blood. The receptors were gathered from a boy between 10 and 17 years old in good health. The CDR3 runs from the conserved cysteine through the conserved F or W. D genes are given only for firm matches. Only some rows state a clone size, as once, few, many or a class for expanded clones.

v_gene	d_gene	abundance	j_gene	CDR3nt	CDR3aa
TRBV12-3/TRBV12-4	.	.	TRBJ2-7	TGTGCCAGCAGTGCATACACAGGGGAGGGACTCTACGAGCAGTACTTC	CASSAYTGEGLYEQYF
TRBV4-1	.	few	TRBJ1-1	TGCGCCAGCAGCCTTTCCGGGGACGAGTGGGCTGAAGCTTTCTTT	CASSLSGDEWAEAFF
TRBV6-1	.	.	TRBJ2-3	TGTGCCAGCAGTGACAGGGATACGCAGTATTTT	CASSDRDTQYF
TRBV7-2	.	.	TRBJ1-2	TGTGCCAGCAGATCTTTGCGTGGCTACACCTTC	CASRSLRGYTF
TRBV20-1	TRBD1	few	TRBJ2-7	TGCAGTGCTAGGGGACAGGGGACCTACGAGCAGTACTTC	CSARGQGTYEQYF
TRBV29-1	TRBD1	.	TRBJ1-5	TGCAGCGCCGTGACAGGGGGTAGCAATCAGCCCCAGCATTTT	CSAVTGGSNQPQHF
TRBV11-2	.	.	TRBJ2-5	TGTGCCAGCAGCCGCAACGTGGCGGGGACCGAAGAGACCCAGTACTTC	CASSRNVAGTEETQYF
TRBV28	.	few	TRBJ2-2	TGTGCCAGCAGTTTAGAACAGCACACCGGGGAGCTGTTTTTT	CASSLEQHTGELFF
TRBV5-1	.	once	TRBJ2-2	TGCGCCCCCGCCATAGGACGATCAAACACCGGGGAGCTGTTTTTT	CAPAIGRSNTGELFF
TRBV28	.	few	TRBJ1-4	TGTGCCAGCAGTTCCGTTGGACTCTATGAAAAACTGTTTTTT	CASSSVGLYEKLFF
TRBV9	.	.	TRBJ2-4	TGTGCCAGCAGCGAACTGACCCGGGAAGGGGACATTCAGTACTTC	CASSELTREGDIQYF
TRBV6-2/TRBV6-3	.	.	TRBJ2-7	TGTGCCAGCAGTTACCCATTGCAGGACGAGCAGTACTTC	CASSYPLQDEQYF
TRBV24-1	TRBD1	few	TRBJ2-3	TGTGCCACCAGTGATTGGACAGGGGGGACAAATACGCAGTATTTT	CATSDWTGGTNTQYF
TRBV7-3	TRBD1	.	TRBJ1-1	TGTGCCAGCAGCAACGGACAGGGGGCTTCTGAAGCTTTCTTT	CASSNGQGASEAFF
TRBV11-2	.	few	TRBJ2-5	TGTGCCAGCAGCTTAGTACAATCGGAGACCCAGTACTTC	CASSLVQSETQYF
TRBV29-1	.	.	TRBJ1-2	TGCAGCGTTGTCCCGAAGGAGGGTGGCTACACCTTC	CSVVPKEGGYTF
TRBV7-9	TRBD2	few	TRBJ2-7	TGTGCCAGCAGCTCTAGAGGGACTAGCGGGAGGCCACCTAGTGAGCAGTACTTC	CASSSRGTSGRPPSEQYF
TRBV7-2	.	.	TRBJ1-2	TGTGCCAGCAGGGGCCTGTCGGGGAAGGGCTACACCTTC	CASRGLSGKGYTF
TRBV20-1	.	few	TRBJ2-2	TGCAGTGCTAGAGATCCGAGGGCCGGCGCCGGGGAGCTGTTTTTT	CSARDPRAGAGELFF
TRBV7-2	TRBD1	.	TRBJ2-7	TGTGCCAGCAGGACAGGGGGAAACGAGCAGTACTTC	CASRTGGNEQYF
TRBV12-3/TRBV12-4	TRBD1	.	TRBJ1-4	TGTGCCAGCAGTCGTCCGGGACAGGGGCTTACTAATGAAAAACTGTTTTTT	CASSRPGQGLTNEKLFF
TRBV6-1	.	.	TRBJ1-3	TGTGCCAGCAGGACAACCCCTCTCTCTGGAAACACCATATATTTT	CASRTTPLSGNTIYF
TRBV3-1	.	.	TRBJ2-5	TGTGCCAGCCGAGGACACCCTCAAGAGACCCAGTACTTC	CASRGHPQETQYF
TRBV7-9	.	.	TRBJ2-3	TGTGCCAGCAGCTCAGGCGGGACAGAGAAACGAGATACGCAGTATTTT	CASSSGGTEKRDTQYF
TRBV12-3/TRBV12-4	.	.	TRBJ2-5	TGTGCCAGCAGTTTCCCCGGGAATTACACGGACTATTTGGCGGAGACCCAGTACTTC	CASSFPGNYTDYLAETQYF
TRBV27	.	.	TRBJ2-5	TGTGCCAGCAGCAGTGGACTCGATTTAGAGACCCAGTACTTC	CASSSGLDLETQYF
TRBV20-1	TRBD2	.	TRBJ2-7	TGCAGTGCTAGAAAGGATGGTAGCGGGAGGACGTCGGGCTACGAGCAGTACTTC	CSARKDGSGRTSGYEQYF
TRBV5-1	.	many	TRBJ2-2	TGCGCCAGCAGCTTTAGGGGGAACACCGGGGAGCTGTTTTTT	CASSFRGNTGELFF
TRBV13	.	.	TRBJ2-1	TGTGCCAGCAGCGTTAGACTGCCGGCGAATGAGCAGTTCTTC	CASSVRLPANEQFF
TRBV5-6	.	many	TRBJ2-1	TGTGCCAGCAGCTTGGCCTCCAATGAGCAGTTCTTC	CASSLASNEQFF
TRBV27	.	few	TRBJ2-3	TGTGCCAGCAGTATAAACAGGGATTCCCCAGCAGATACGCAGTATTTT	CASSINRDSPADTQYF
TRBV20-1	.	.	TRBJ2-3	TGCAGTGCTCCTACTAGCAGATTCACAGATACGCAGTATTTT	CSAPTSRFTDTQYF
TRBV4-1	.	.	TRBJ1-1	TGCGCCAGCAGCCAGCTGTTGACCGCGAAAGCTTTCTTT	CASSQLLTAKAFF
TRBV6-1	.	.	TRBJ2-5	TGTGCCAGCAGTGGACGACCGGGAGCGAAGGAGACCCAGTACTTC	CASSGRPGAKETQYF
TRBV12-3/TRBV12-4	.	few	TRBJ2-7	TGTGCCAGCACCCCGGGCGGGTCCTACGAGCAGTACTTC	CASTPGGSYEQYF
TRBV7-9	.	.	TRBJ1-5	TGTGCCAGCAGCCCCGGTAAACCAAATCAGCCCCAGCATTTT	CASSPGKPNQPQHF
TRBV5-1	TRBD1	few	TRBJ2-5	TGCGCCAGCAGCCTCCGGGACAGGGGTGAGACCCAGTACTTC	CASSLRDRGETQYF
TRBV4-3	.	few	TRBJ1-5	TGCGCCAGCAGCCTAGACACTTACAATCAGCCCCAGCATTTT	CASSLDTYNQPQHF
TRBV5-1	TRBD1	few	TRBJ1-4	TGCGCCAGCAGCTGGGGGTCCGGGACAGGGAATGAAAAACTGTTTTTT	CASSWGSGTGNEKLFF
TRBV7-3	.	.	TRBJ2-1	TGTGCCAGCGGTTTAGAGAATGAGCAGTTCTTC	CASGLENEQFF
TRBV11-2	.	.	TRBJ2-7	TGTGCCAGCAGCTTAGTCGGGGCGTGGACAGGAGGGCACGAGCAGTACTTC	CASSLVGAWTGGHEQYF
TRBV4-3	TRBD1	.	TRBJ1-1	TGCGCCAGCAGCCAAGATTCGGGACAGGGCGCGTTGCCTGAAGCTTTCTTT	CASSQDSGQGALPEAFF
TRBV3-1	TRBD1	.	TRBJ1-1	TGTGCCAGCAGCCCCCGACAGGGAGCTATGAACACTGAAGCTTTCTTT	CASSPRQGAMNTEAFF
TRBV6-1	.	few	TRBJ2-5	TGTGCCAGCATCCTCGAAGCAGGACAGGGAGGGGAGACCCAGTACTTC	CASILEAGQGGETQYF
TRBV4-3	.	.	TRBJ2-5	TGCGCCAGCAGCCAAGAGTCGGCGGATCAAGAGACCCAGTACTTC	CASSQESADQETQYF
TRBV7-8	.	.	TRBJ2-7	TGTGCCAGCAGCCCTGGACAGAGCTACGAGCAGTGCTTC	CASSPGQSYEQCF
TRBV4-3	.	many	TRBJ2-5	TGCGCCAGCAGCCAAGATTGGGGGACGGGTCCAGAGACCCAGTACTTC	CASSQDWGTGPETQYF
TRBV10-3	.	.	TRBJ2-5	TGTGCCATCAGTGAGGGCGGGACCCAGTACTTC	CAISEGGTQYF
TRBV6-6	.	few	TRBJ1-2	TGTGCCAGCAGGCATACAGGGTTGGACTATGGCTACACCTTC	CASRHTGLDYGYTF
TRBV5-1	TRBD2	few	TRBJ2-4	TGCGCCAGCAGCCGGGATCTAGCGGGAGGAAGGGGAAACATTCAGTACTTC	CASSRDLAGGRGNIQYF
TRBV7-3	.	.	TRBJ2-1	TGTGCCAGCAGCTTAACGCAGGACAGATTCAATGAGCAGTTCTTC	CASSLTQDRFNEQFF
TRBV25-1	.	.	TRBJ2-7	TGTGCCAGCAGTGAATTCGTCGTCCAGGGAGGTACCTACGAGCAGTACTTC	CASSEFVVQGGTYEQYF
TRBV28	TRBD2	.	TRBJ2-5	TGTGCCAGCAGTTTAAGTGGGAGGGCCCAGGAGACCCAGTACTTC	CASSLSGRAQETQYF
TRBV9	.	few	TRBJ2-5	TGTGCCAGCGGGGGGAGCGGCGCCCAAGAGACCCAGTACTTC	CASGGSGAQETQYF
TRBV5-6	.	.	TRBJ2-1	TGTGCTAGCAGCTTGTCATCAGGGGCGGGTGAGCAGTTCTTC	CASSLSSGAGEQFF
TRBV21-1	.	few	TRBJ1-1	TGTGCCAGCAGCAAAGAAGGGGCACAGGGATCGAACACTGAAGCTTTCTTT	CASSKEGAQGSNTEAFF
TRBV29-1	.	.	TRBJ1-4	TGCAGCGTTGAGCACATGGAAAAACTGTTTTTT	CSVEHMEKLFF